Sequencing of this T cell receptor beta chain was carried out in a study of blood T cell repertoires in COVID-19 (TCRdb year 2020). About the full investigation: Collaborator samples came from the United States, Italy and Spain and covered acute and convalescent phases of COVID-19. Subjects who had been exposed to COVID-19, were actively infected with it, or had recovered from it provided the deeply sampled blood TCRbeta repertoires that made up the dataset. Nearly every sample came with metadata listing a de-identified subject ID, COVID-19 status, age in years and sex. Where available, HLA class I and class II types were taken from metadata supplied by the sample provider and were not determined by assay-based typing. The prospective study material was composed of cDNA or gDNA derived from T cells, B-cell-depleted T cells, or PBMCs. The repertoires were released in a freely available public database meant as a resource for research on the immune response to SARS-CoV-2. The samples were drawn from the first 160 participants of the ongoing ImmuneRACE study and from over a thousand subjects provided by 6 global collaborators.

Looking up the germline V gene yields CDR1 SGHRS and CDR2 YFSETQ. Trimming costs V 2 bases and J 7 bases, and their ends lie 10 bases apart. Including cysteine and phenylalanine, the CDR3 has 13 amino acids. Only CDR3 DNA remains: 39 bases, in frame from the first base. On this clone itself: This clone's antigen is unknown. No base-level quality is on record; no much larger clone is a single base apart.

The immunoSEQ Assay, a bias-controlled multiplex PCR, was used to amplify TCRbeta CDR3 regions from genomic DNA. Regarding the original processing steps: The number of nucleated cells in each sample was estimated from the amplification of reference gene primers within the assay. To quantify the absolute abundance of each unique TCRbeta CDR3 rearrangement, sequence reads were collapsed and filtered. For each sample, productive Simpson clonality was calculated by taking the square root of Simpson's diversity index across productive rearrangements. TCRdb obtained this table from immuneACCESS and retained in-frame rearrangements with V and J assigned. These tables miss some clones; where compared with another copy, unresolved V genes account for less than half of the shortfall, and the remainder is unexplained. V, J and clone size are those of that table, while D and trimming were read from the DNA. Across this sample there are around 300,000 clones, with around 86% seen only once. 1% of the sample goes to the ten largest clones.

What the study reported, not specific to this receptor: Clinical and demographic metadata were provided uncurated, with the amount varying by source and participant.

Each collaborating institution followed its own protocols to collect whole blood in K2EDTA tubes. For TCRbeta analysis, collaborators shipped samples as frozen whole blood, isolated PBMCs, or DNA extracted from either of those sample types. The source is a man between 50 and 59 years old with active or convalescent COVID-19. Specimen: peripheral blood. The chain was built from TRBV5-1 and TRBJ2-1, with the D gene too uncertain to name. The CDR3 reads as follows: CASSLVIENEQFF. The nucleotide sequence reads TGCGCCAGCAGCTTAGTGATAGAGAATGAGCAGTTCTTC.